This is a list of T cell receptor beta chains from one sample in a study of OX40 agonist ivuxolimab in advanced cancers. Here immunoSEQ multiplex PCR was the method, and the copy in TCRdb shows in-frame clones only, minus some. The sample contains tens of thousands of clones, 82% of which appear only once. The input for sequencing was CD4+ or CD8+ T cells sorted from blood, taken in a trial of the OX40 agonist ivuxolimab. These receptors all stem from an adult with an advanced solid tumor such as melanoma, head and neck, liver or kidney cancer. CDR3s include the opening cysteine and the closing phenylalanine or tryptophan. A D gene is named only where the DNA matches it firmly. Clone size is not always given. Where it is, it says once, few, many or a class for expanded clones.

- | TRBJ1-3 | - | TRBV7-5 | CVRNWEGASSGNTIYF | TGTGTCAGAAACTGGGAGGGGGCAAGTTCTGGAAACACCATATATTTT
- | TRBJ2-7 | - | TRBV11-3 | CASSLRGGNEQYF | TGTGCCAGCAGCCTCAGGGGGGGGAACGAGCAGTACTTC
- | TRBJ2-7 | TRBD2 | TRBV9 | CASSVDGGGSIYEQYF | TGTGCCAGCAGCGTAGACGGTGGCGGGAGCATATACGAGCAGTACTTC
- | TRBJ2-6 | TRBD1 | TRBV10-1 | CASSAASGTVLSGANVLTF | TGCGCCAGCAGTGCTGCCTCCGGGACAGTTCTCTCTGGGGCCAACGTCCTGACTTTC
few | TRBJ1-1 | - | TRBV4-1 | CASSQLAGGGGAFF | TGCGCCAGCAGCCAATTGGCAGGTGGAGGAGGTGCTTTCTTT
- | TRBJ1-2 | - | TRBV28 | CASRYSGIPTDYGYTF | TGTGCCAGCAGGTATTCCGGGATTCCAACGGACTATGGCTACACCTTC
- | TRBJ1-6 | - | TRBV19 | CATQRSYNSPLHF | TGTGCCACCCAGAGGTCCTATAATTCACCCCTCCACTTT
few | TRBJ1-5 | - | TRBV18 | CASSPGPSYGQPQHF | TGTGCCAGCTCACCAGGGCCGTCTTACGGTCAGCCCCAGCATTTT
- | TRBJ2-1 | TRBD1 | TRBV15 | CATSDLGQPYNEQFF | TGTGCCACCAGCGACTTGGGACAGCCCTACAATGAGCAGTTCTTC
- | TRBJ2-5 | TRBD2 | TRBV5-8 | CASSLGSSGGSLGETQYF | TGTGCCAGCAGCTTGGGCTCCAGCGGGGGGTCCTTGGGGGAGACCCAGTACTTC
once | TRBJ2-6 | - | TRBV27 | CASSPGLTSGANVLTF | TGTGCCAGCAGTCCAGGACTCACCTCTGGGGCCAACGTCCTGACTTTC
- | TRBJ1-5 | - | TRBV29-1 | CSVGQTLNQPQHF | TGCAGCGTAGGACAGACTCTAAATCAGCCCCAGCATTTT
- | TRBJ1-2 | - | TRBV30 | CAWSSRIQTNYGYTF | TGTGCCTGGAGTTCCCGGATACAAACTAACTATGGCTACACCTTC
- | TRBJ2-5 | - | TRBV19 | CASSRGRDKETQYF | TGTGCCAGTAGTAGAGGAAGGGACAAAGAGACCCAGTACTTC
- | TRBJ1-2 | - | TRBV7-2 | CASSLKQGYGYTF | TGTGCCAGCAGCCTAAAACAGGGCTATGGCTACACCTTC
- | TRBJ1-6 | - | TRBV7-8 | CASSLEGKGSPLHF | TGTGCCAGCAGCTTAGAGGGGAAGGGTTCACCCCTCCACTTT
- | TRBJ1-2 | TRBD1 | TRBV11-1 | CASSGTGIDGYTF | TGTGCCAGCAGCGGGACAGGGATCGATGGCTACACCTTC
few | TRBJ1-2 | - | TRBV7-2 | CASSQTRAGPLDNYGYTF | TGTGCCAGCAGCCAGACGCGGGCAGGCCCACTTGATAATTATGGCTACACCTTC